The 16 T cell receptor beta chains below were found in one sample sequenced in a study of T cells in Graves' hyperthyroidism and ophthalmopathy. RNA transcripts gave rise to amplified TCR beta CDR3 regions. The HTBI primer set served for first-round RT-PCR of the TCR CDR3. TCRdb recomputed calls from the multiplex PCR reads with MiXCR, one row per CDR3 protein. Of over 90,000 distinct CDR3 sequences in the sample, 45% to 50% were seen once. Sequenced: blood. The receptors come from a middle-aged man with Graves' hyperthyroidism.

V and J are TRBV6-1 and TRBJ1-4, with D unclear. The CDR3 is made up of 15 amino acids. Between the trimmed V and J ends, which lost 4 bases and 8 bases, there was a span of 17 bases. The germline V gene has CDR1 MNHNS and CDR2 SASEGT. CDR3 residues: CASSVGRVFDEKLFF. CDR3 nucleotides: TGTGCCAGCAGTGTAGGTCGGGTGTTTGACGAAAAACTGTTTTTT.

This clonotype was found once. The chain's CDR3 is CASSHGTGEKLFF. CDR3 sequence (DNA): TGTGCCAGCAGTCATGGGACCGGGGAAAAACTGTTTTTT. The chain uses TRBV5-4 and TRBJ1-4; weak D call: TRBD1 (5 bases). Germline V gene lookup returns CDR1 SGHNT and CDR2 YYREEE (reference sequence). This CDR3 spans 13 amino acids. The V and J ends lost 5 bases and 8 bases respectively, with 13 bases between them.

This clonotype was counted many times. The chain uses TRBV19 and TRBJ1-3; D uncertain. V was cut by 5 bases and J by 0 bases, with 11 bases left in between. CDR1 and CDR2 from the germline V gene are LNHDA and SQIVND (reference sequence). This CDR3 comprises 15 residues. The CDR3 nucleotides read TGTGCCAGTAGTCCGATCGGCGTCTCTGGAAACACCATATATTTT. It specifies CASSPIGVSGNTIYF.

The sample holds many counts of this clonotype. The CDR3 DNA reads TGTGCCAGCACCGCTAGCGGGAAGGTCCACGAGCAGTACTTC. Translating it yields CASTASGKVHEQYF. V is TRBV28 and J is TRBJ2-7; 9 nucleotides align to TRBD2. Germline V gene data show CDR1 as MDHEN and CDR2 as SYDVKM. There are 14 residues in the CDR3. The V and J ends lost 7 bases and 5 bases, in that order; junction bases with no gene match: 9.

This clonotype was counted many times. Sequence at one end of the junction differs from germline and may be a read error. The chain employs TRBV7-2 and TRBJ2-1; TRBD1 matches at 10 bases. Germline CDR1 is SGHTA and CDR2 is FQGNSA. CDR3 length: 18 residues. CDR3 loop: CASSQDRTGTGDYNEQFF. The CDR3 bases are TGCGCCAGCAGCCAAGATCGAACCGGGACAGGGGACTACAATGAGCAGTTCTTC.

Comment on this clonotype: A much larger clone differs from this one at a single base, so this may be a read error. The chain couples TRBV7-8 to TRBJ1-5; tentative D call: TRBD1 (5 bases). This CDR3 has 19 amino acids. Germline CDR1 SGHVS, CDR2 FQNEAQ. The CDR3, as DNA: TGTGCCAGCAGCTCGCGCCCCCAGGGAAGTGGGTATAGCAGTCAGCCCCAGCATTTT. The encoded protein is CASSSRPQGSGYSSQPQHF.

The chain recombines TRBV11-3 with TRBJ1-1; possible D gene TRBD1, 6 bases. CDR1 is SGHNT and CDR2 is YENEEA in the germline V gene. The CDR3 totals 14 residues. Trimming took 5 bases from V and 10 from J, leaving 20 bases between them. Written as DNA, the CDR3 is TGTGCCAGCAGCACGACAGGATCTTACACGGGAGCTTTCTTT. Its protein product is CASSTTGSYTGAFF.

Concerning this clonotype: A read error may be the cause here, since a much bigger clone is one base away. The chain carries TRBV7-2 and TRBJ2-1, with 7 bases lining up with TRBD2. V lost 6 bases, J lost 2 bases, and 7 bases stayed unmatched. Germline V gives CDR1 SGHTA, CDR2 FQGNSA. The CDR3 has 15 residues. The CDR3 loop is CASSEIAGPYNEQFF. The CDR3 DNA reads TGTGCCAGCAGTGAAATAGCGGGCCCCTACAATGAGCAGTTCTTC.

This clonotype was picked up a small number of times. Germline is not matched at one junction end, which may reflect a read error. The CDR3: CASSPGRGGF. CDR3 DNA sequence: TGTGCCAGCAGCCCCGGGCGGGGTGGGTTC. The chain combines TRBV7-9 with TRBJ1-2; no clear D. This CDR3 spans 10 amino acids. Germline lookup yields CDR1 SEHNR and CDR2 FQNEAQ (reference sequence).

Only a few counts were recorded for this clonotype. A much larger clone sits a single nucleotide away, making a read error possible. The J gene is TRBJ2-7, the V gene TRBV11-2; 8 nucleotides line up with TRBD2. CDR3 length equals 15 residues. The J segment lost 4 bases and the V segment lost 2 bases, leaving 7 bases of the junction unmatched. Germline V gene data show CDR1 as SGHAT and CDR2 as FQNNGV. The CDR3 nucleotides are TGTGCCAGCAGCTTAACAGCGGGGGCCGCTTACGAGCAGTACTTC. Encoded protein: CASSLTAGAAYEQYF.

This clonotype has ten or more counts. This rearrangement joins TRBV13 to TRBJ1-2; D unresolved. This CDR3 is built from 13 residues. Trimming stripped 5 bases from V and 8 bases from J, with 15 bases between. CDR1 is PRHDT, CDR2 FYEKMQ, per germline (reference sequence). The CDR3: CASSPDRSGGYTF. The DNA for the CDR3 is TGTGCCAGCAGCCCTGACCGCTCCGGGGGCTACACCTTC.

This chain uses TRBV7-8 with TRBJ1-1; D is ambiguous. The V end was cut by 5 bases, the J end by 5 bases, with 18 bases between. The CDR3 is 15 amino acids. The germline gives CDR1 SGHVS, CDR2 FQNEAQ. In DNA form, the CDR3 reads TGTGCCAGCAGCGGACGGACGGACGGAGAGACTGAAGCTTTCTTT. It is translated as CASSGRTDGETEAFF.

This clonotype occurred many times. V usage is TRBV7-6 and J usage is TRBJ2-2, with TRBD2 matching 12 bases. The germline CDR1 and CDR2 sequences are SGHVS and FNYEAQ. The CDR3 is made up of 16 amino acids. V lost 4 bases and J lost 6; bases outside the gene matches: 6. CDR3 nucleotide sequence: TGTGCCAGCAGCTCCCGACTAGCGGGAGAGGCCGGGGAGCTGTTTTTT. Amino acids: CASSSRLAGEAGELFF.

This clonotype was observed at least ten times. The chain has TRBV9 and TRBJ2-1; 8 bases match TRBD2. The CDR3 has 15 amino acids. In germline, CDR1 is SGDLS, CDR2 YYNGEE. V was pared by 4 bases and J by 7 bases, with 10 bases of the junction left unmatched. CDR3 in amino acids: CASSSRGEPGNEQFF. CDR3 nucleotide sequence: TGTGCCAGCAGCTCGCGGGGGGAACCCGGGAATGAGCAGTTCTTC.

The CDR3 DNA reads TGTGCCAGCAGCAAGGGTGGGAATGAGCAGTTCTTC. Translated, it gives CASSKGGNEQFF. The chain employs TRBV7-3 and TRBJ2-1; no definite D call. Trimming took off 5 bases at V and 7 bases at J, with 9 bases between the two ends. From germline, CDR1 is SGHTA and CDR2 FQGTGA. This CDR3 has 12 amino acids. Full variable domain (remainder filled in from reference TRBV7-3 and TRBJ2-1): GAGVSQTPSNKVTEKGKYVELRCDPISGHTALYWYRQSLGQGPEFLIYFQGTGAADDSGLPNDRFFAVRPEGSVSTLKIQRTERGDSAVYLCASSKGGNEQFFGPGTRLTVL.

On this clonotype itself: A much larger clonotype is one base distant, so this may be a read error. V gene TRBV12-3 or TRBV12-4 combines with J gene TRBJ2-3, with D tentatively TRBD1 (6 bases). CDR3 length equals 16 residues. Trimming removed 6 bases from V and 1 base from J, with 17 bases in between. CDR3 DNA: TGTGCCAGCAGGAAACAGGGCATACACGGCACAGATACGCAGTATTTT. This sequence encodes CASRKQGIHGTDTQYF.